These 2 T cell receptor beta chains were sequenced from one sample in a study of blood T cell repertoires in COVID-19. This table comes from immunoSEQ multiplex PCR, and its TCRdb copy is limited to in-frame clones, with some not included. This sample has a few hundred thousand clones; about 89% occur once, and the top ten carry around 12%. The source material was peripheral blood. These receptors came from a woman aged 55-75 years with acute or convalescent COVID-19.

The chain combines TRBV4-1 with TRBJ1-6, with 8 bases lining up with TRBD1. After removal of 1 base from V and 2 bases from J, the junction contained 4 bases not matched to a gene. Germline CDR1 reads MGHRA; CDR2 reads YSYEKL. This CDR3 is built from 17 residues. The CDR3 spells CASSQGGQGPYNSPLHF. In DNA form, the CDR3 reads TGCGCCAGCAGCCAAGGTGGACAGGGACCCTATAATTCACCCCTCCACTTT.

Concerning this clone itself: The germline gene is not matched at one end of the junction; a read error may be the cause. V and J are TRBV7-3 and TRBJ1-1; D unclear. The germline CDR1 and CDR2 sequences are SGHTA and FQGTGA. The CDR3 loop spans 8 amino acids. In DNA form, the CDR3 reads TGTGCCAGCAGCTCCCCCCGCTTT. It is translated as CASSSPRF.